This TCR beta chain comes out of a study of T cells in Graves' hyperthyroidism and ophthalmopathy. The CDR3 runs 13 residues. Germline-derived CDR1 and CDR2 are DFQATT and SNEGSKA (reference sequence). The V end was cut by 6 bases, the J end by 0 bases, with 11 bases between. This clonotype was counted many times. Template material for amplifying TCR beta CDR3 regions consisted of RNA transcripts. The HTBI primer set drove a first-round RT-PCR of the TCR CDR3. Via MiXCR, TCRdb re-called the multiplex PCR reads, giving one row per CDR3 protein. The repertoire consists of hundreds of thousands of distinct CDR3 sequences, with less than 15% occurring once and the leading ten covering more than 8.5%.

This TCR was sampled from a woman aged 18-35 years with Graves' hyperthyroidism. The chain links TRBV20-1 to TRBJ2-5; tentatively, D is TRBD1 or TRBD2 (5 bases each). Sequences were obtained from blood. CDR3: CSASGRNQETQYF. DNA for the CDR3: TGCAGTGCCTCGGGACGGAACCAAGAGACCCAGTACTTC.